This T cell receptor (beta chain) was identified in a study of tumor and adjacent non-tumor tissue in lung cancer. Study-level findings and limits: Tumor tissue had significantly higher TCR diversity than normal lung.

RNA was extracted from bulk tissue without any cell sorting. Distant lung tissue was collected more than 3 cm away from the tumor edge. A modified ARM-PCR protocol with three rounds of nested PCR amplified TCRbeta. Via MiXCR, TCRdb re-called the multiplex PCR reads, giving one row per CDR3 protein. The table includes some 100,000 distinct CDR3 sequences, roughly 60% detected once. The CDR3 length is 15 residues. The V and J ends lost 5 bases and 3 bases respectively, with 14 bases between them. The V gene's germline CDR1 is SGHAT and CDR2 FQNNGV. Notes on this clonotype: Antigen specificity is unknown.

The rearrangement joins TRBV11-2 to TRBJ1-3; D is unclear. The specimen sequenced was distant non-tumor lung tissue. This TCR was sampled from a man younger than 40 with non-small cell lung cancer. The CDR3 reads CASSPLGNRGNTIYF. DNA for the CDR3: TGTGCCAGCAGCCCCCTCGGGAATCGTGGAAACACCATATATTTT.